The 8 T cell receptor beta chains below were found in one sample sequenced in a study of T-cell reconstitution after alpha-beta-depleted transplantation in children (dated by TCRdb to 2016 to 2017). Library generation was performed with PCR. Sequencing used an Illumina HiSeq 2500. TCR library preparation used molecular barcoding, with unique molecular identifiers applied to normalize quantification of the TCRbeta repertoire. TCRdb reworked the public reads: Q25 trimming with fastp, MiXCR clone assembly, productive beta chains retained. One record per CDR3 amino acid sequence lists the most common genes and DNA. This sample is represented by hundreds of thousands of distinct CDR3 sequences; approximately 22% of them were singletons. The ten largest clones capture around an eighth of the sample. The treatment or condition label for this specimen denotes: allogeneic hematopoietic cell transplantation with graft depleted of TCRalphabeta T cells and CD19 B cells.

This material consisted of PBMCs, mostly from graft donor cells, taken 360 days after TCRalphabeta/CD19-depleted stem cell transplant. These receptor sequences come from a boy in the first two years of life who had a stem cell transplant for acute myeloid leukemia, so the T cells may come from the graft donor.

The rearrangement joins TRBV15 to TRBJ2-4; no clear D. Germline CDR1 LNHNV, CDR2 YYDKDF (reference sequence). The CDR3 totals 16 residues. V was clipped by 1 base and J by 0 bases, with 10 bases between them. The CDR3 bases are TGTGCCACCAGCAGAGGGGCAGGTCTAGCCAAAAACATTCAGTACTTC. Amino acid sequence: CATSRGAGLAKNIQYF. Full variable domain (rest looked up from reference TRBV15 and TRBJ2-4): DAMVIQNPRYQVTQFGKPVTLSCSQTLNHNVMYWYQQKSSQAPKLLFHYYDKDFNNEADTPDNFQSRRPNTSFCFLDIRSPGLGDTAMYLCATSRGAGLAKNIQYFGAGTRLSVL.

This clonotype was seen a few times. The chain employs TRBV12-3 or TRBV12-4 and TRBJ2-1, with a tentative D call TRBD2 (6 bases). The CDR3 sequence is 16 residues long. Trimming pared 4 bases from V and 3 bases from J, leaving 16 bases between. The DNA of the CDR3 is TGTGCCAGCAGTTCCCCGGGACTCAGCGACTACAATGAGCAGTTCTTC. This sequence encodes CASSSPGLSDYNEQFF.

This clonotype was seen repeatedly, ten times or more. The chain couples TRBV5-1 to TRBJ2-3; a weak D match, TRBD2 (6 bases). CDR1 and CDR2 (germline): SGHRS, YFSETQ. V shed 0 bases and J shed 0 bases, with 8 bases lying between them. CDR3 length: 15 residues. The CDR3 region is CASSLARGSTDTQYF. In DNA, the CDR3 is TGCGCCAGCAGCTTGGCTCGGGGGAGCACAGATACGCAGTATTTT.

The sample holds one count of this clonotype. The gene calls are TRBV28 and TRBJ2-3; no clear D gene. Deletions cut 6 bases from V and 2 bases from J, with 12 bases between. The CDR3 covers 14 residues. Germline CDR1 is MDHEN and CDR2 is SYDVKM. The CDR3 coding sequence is TGTGCCAGCAGACCTCATACCGTCACAGATACGCAGTATTTT. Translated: CASRPHTVTDTQYF. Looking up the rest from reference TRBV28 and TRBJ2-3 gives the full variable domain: DVKVTQSSRYLVKRTGEKVFLECVQDMDHENMFWYRQDPGLGLRLIYFSYDVKMKEKGDIPEGYSVSREKKERFSLILESASTNQTSMYLCASRPHTVTDTQYFGPGTRLTVL.

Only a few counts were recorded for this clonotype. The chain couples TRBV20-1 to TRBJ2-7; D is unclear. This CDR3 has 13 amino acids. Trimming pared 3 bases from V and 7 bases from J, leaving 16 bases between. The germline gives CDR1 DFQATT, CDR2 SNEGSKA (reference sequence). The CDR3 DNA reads TGCAGTGCTAGTGTGTCCTTCAACGGGGAGCAGTACTTC. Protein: CSASVSFNGEQYF.

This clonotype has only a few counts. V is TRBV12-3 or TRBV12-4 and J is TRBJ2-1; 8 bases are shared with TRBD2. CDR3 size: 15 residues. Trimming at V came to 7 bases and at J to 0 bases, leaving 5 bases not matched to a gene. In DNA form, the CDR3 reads TGTGCCAGCAAAACCGGGGGGGCCTCCTACAATGAGCAGTTCTTC. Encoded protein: CASKTGGASYNEQFF.

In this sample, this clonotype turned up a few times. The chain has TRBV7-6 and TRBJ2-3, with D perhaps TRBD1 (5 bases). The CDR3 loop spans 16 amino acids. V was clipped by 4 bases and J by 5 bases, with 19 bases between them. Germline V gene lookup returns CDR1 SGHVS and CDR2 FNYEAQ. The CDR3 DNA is TGTGCCAGCAGCTCAATCCAGGGTCCATCCATAGATACGCAGTATTTT. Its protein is CASSSIQGPSIDTQYF.

Here the CDR3 reads CASSPTRTSAKTQYF. The CDR3 region has the DNA TGTGCCAGCAGCCCCACCCGGACTAGCGCGAAGACCCAGTACTTC. The V call is TRBV13, the J call TRBJ2-5; 9 bases map to TRBD2. This CDR3 spans 15 amino acids. In germline, CDR1 is PRHDT, CDR2 FYEKMQ (reference sequence). V lost 5 bases and J lost 6; bases outside the gene matches: 10.